The sequence of this TCR beta chain was determined in a study of shared clonotypes between healthy human individuals. Generated by immunoSEQ multiplex PCR, the TCRdb table keeps only in-frame clones and is missing some. Found here are 1,500,000 or so clones, roughly 98.5% of them singletons; the top ten hold approximately 0.38%. About this clone: Its specificity is not known.

CDR3 length: 17 residues. Germline CDR1 reads SGDLS; CDR2 reads YYNGEE. V lost 7 bases to trimming and J lost 0 bases, with 21 bases between them. Whole-study findings and limits: Investigators collected only blood, and repertoires in tissues likely differ.

The sample consisted of naive CD4+ T cells sorted from blood. Subset noted: CD45RA+ positively selected. The source is a man in his thirties or forties in good health. V and J are TRBV9 and TRBJ2-3, with D maybe TRBD2 (6 bases). CDR3 region: CASGKTGALPSTDTQYF. CDR3 bases: TGTGCCAGCGGCAAGACGGGAGCCCTTCCTAGCACAGATACGCAGTATTTT. Filled out from reference TRBV9 and TRBJ2-3, the complete variable domain reads DSGVTQTPKHLITATGQRVTLRCSPRSGDLSVYWYQQSLDQGLQFLIQYYNGEERAKGNILERFSAQQFPDLHSELNLSSLELGDSALYFCASGKTGALPSTDTQYFGPGTRLTVL.